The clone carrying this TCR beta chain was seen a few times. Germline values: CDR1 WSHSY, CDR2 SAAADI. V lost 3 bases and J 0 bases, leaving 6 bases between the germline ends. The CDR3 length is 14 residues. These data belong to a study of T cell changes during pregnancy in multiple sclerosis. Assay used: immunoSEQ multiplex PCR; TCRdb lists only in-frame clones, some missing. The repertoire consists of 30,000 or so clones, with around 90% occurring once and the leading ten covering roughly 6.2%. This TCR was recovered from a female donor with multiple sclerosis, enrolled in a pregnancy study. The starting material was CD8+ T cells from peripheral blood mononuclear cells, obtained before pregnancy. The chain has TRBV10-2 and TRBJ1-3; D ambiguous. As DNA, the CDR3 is TGCGCCAGCAGTGACCGGGTCTCTGGAAACACCATATATTTT. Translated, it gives CASSDRVSGNTIYF.